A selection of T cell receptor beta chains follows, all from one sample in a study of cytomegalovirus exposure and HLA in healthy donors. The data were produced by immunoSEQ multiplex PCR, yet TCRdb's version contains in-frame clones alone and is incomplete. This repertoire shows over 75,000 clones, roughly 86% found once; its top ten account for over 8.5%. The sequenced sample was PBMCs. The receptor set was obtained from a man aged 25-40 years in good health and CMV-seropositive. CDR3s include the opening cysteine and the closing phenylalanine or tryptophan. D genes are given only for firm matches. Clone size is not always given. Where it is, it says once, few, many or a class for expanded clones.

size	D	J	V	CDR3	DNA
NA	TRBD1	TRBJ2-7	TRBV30	CAWSLGPRTGKYEQYF	TGTGCCTGGAGTCTCGGGCCCCGGACAGGAAAATACGAGCAGTACTTC
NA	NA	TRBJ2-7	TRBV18	CASSLRAGYEQYF	TGTGCCAGCTCTCTGAGGGCCGGCTACGAGCAGTACTTC
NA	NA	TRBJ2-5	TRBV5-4	CASSLISSVLETQYF	TGTGCCAGCAGCTTGATCAGCAGCGTTTTAGAGACCCAGTACTTC
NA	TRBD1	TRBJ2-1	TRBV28	CASSSNRGRNYNEQFF	TGTGCCAGCAGTTCCAACAGGGGACGCAACTACAATGAGCAGTTCTTC
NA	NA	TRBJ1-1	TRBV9	CASSITPGEGEAFF	TGTGCCAGCAGCATCACCCCAGGGGAAGGGGAAGCTTTCTTT
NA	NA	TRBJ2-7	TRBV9	CASSGRDDTYEQYF	TGTGCCAGCAGCGGGCGGGACGATACATACGAGCAGTACTTC
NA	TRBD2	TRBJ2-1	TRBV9	CASSLLSGNNEQFF	TGTGCCAGCAGCTTACTAAGCGGGAACAATGAGCAGTTCTTC
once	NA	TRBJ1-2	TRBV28	CASTPAGGGYGYTF	TGTGCCAGCACCCCGGCTGGAGGAGGGTATGGCTACACCTTC
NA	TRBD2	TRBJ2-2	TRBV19	CASSRSGTSGTGELFF	TGTGCCAGTAGTAGATCCGGGACTAGCGGGACCGGGGAGCTGTTTTTT
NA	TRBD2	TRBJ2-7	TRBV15	CATSRETSGSYEQYF	TGTGCCACCAGCAGAGAGACTAGCGGGAGCTACGAGCAGTACTTC